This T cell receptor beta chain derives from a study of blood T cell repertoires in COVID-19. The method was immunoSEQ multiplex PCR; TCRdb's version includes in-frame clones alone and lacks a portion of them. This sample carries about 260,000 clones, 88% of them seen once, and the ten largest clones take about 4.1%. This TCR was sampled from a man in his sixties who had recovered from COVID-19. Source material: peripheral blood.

The CDR3 DNA sequence: TGTGCCAGCAGCTTGTATAGCGGGGGCCCTTCCTACGAGCAGTACTTC. It yields the protein CASSLYSGGPSYEQYF. The chain carries TRBV5-4 and TRBJ2-7; 9 nucleotides align to TRBD2. Germline CDR1 SGHNT, CDR2 YYREEE (reference sequence). This CDR3 contains 16 residues. The V segment lost 1 base and the J segment 1 base; nucleotides outside the gene matches: 6.